This TCR beta chain emerged from a study of blood T cell repertoires in COVID-19. The CDR3 contains 13 residues. V was trimmed by 8 bases and J by 4 bases, leaving 14 bases between them. The germline V gene has CDR1 SGHNT and CDR2 YENEEA. Libraries were prepared by immunoSEQ multiplex PCR; TCRdb keeps only in-frame clonotypes and omits some of them. The sample has some 260,000 clones; 80% to 90% are singletons. This clone was seen a handful of times. The sequenced sample consisted of PBMCs or T cells enriched from blood (not recorded which). The sequence was obtained from a middle-aged man who had recovered from COVID-19. This sequence joins TRBV11-3 and TRBJ1-1; D is undetermined. The CDR3 reads CASESRASTEAFF. In DNA, the CDR3 is TGTGCCAGCGAGTCGCGGGCGAGCACTGAAGCTTTCTTT.